Listed here is a single TCR beta chain. CDR1 and CDR2 from the germline V gene are LNHDA and SQIVND (reference sequence). V shed 8 bases, J shed 6 bases, and the junction held 7 bases outside the gene matches. CDR3 length: 14 amino acids. These data originate in a study of tumor T cells in aggressive B-cell lymphoma. Some clones are missing from TCRdb's copy, which holds only in-frame ones; the method was immunoSEQ multiplex PCR. The repertoire holds 9,500 to 12,000 clones, with 70% to 90% as singletons. The J gene is TRBJ1-6, the V gene TRBV19, with 7 bases aligning to TRBD1. The specimen was tumor tissue. The clonotype originates from an adult with diffuse large B cell lymphoma. CDR3 bases: TGTGCCAGTGAAAACAGGGGAGGTAATTCACCCCTCCACTTT. Its translation: CASENRGGNSPLHF.